The sequence of this T cell receptor (beta chain) was determined in a study of blood T cell repertoires in COVID-19. Here immunoSEQ multiplex PCR was the method, and the copy in TCRdb shows in-frame clones only, minus some. The repertoire holds 72,000 or so clones, with roughly 89% as singletons. The CDR3 runs 13 residues. Germline trimming cut 3 bases from V and 5 bases from J; bases unmatched to any gene: 3. The origin of this receptor is a man aged 55 to 70 with acute or convalescent COVID-19. The sample was peripheral blood. The genes are TRBV12-3 or TRBV12-4 and TRBJ1-1, with 7 positions matching TRBD1. This chain's CDR3 is CASSFSGGTEAFF. CDR3 DNA sequence: TGTGCCAGCAGTTTCTCAGGGGGGACTGAAGCTTTCTTT.